This T cell receptor beta chain originates from a study of blood T cells in healthy people across ages. For the study at large: Through template switching, about one barcoded beta molecule was captured per two T cells, as measured in model experiments.

Study-wide findings and caveats: Diversity estimates from one million T cells were considered underestimates. Naive CD4+ cell counts and diversity both ran higher in long-lived than in aged donors.

Through a sample-barcoded 5' primer and a J-beta primer mix, a second PCR was run for roughly 6 to 12 cycles. TCRdb called the 5' RACE reads again in MiXCR, with one record for every CDR3 protein. The sample holds approximately 900,000 distinct CDR3 sequences; roughly 52% are singletons and the top ten take roughly 13%. CDR3 length equals 15 residues. V gave up 4 bases and J gave up 3 bases; unmatched junction bases: 8. The germline gives CDR1 LGHDT, CDR2 YNNKEL (reference sequence). This clonotype was counted between two and nine times. What it binds is unknown. This chain connects TRBV3-1 to TRBJ1-2; 7 positions match TRBD1. The receptor's source is a man younger than 40 in good health. The sequenced sample consisted of blood. The CDR3 region has the DNA TGTGCCAGCAGCCCCCAAGCAGGGGGATACTATGGCTACACCTTC. This translates into CASSPQAGGYYGYTF.